The text below deals with one T cell receptor beta chain. Its specificity is unknown. Preparation of TCR beta libraries was done by quantitative 5'-RACE with molecular barcodes. Using its own MiXCR run on the 5' RACE reads, TCRdb lists one record per CDR3 protein. The table has about 360,000 distinct CDR3 sequences, approximately 14% seen once. These data originate in a study of CD8 T cells in ankylosing spondylitis. Regarding the study as a whole: Past studies reported some motif variants in reactive arthritis synovial fluid and blood. There was a TCR beta motif, made of several highly homologous variants, that appeared characteristic of ankylosing spondylitis blood.

The clonotype comes from a male donor with ankylosing spondylitis or in good health (not recorded which). Sequenced material: blood, either unsorted or a sorted T cell fraction (not recorded which).

The CDR3 is CASSQRLSPRDTQYF. DNA of the CDR3: TGTGCCAGCAGCCAAAGGCTCTCCCCTCGGGATACGCAGTATTTT. This rearrangement joins TRBV16 to TRBJ2-3; D is unresolved. CDR3 length: 15 amino acids. Germline V gives CDR1 KGHSY, CDR2 FQNENV. Deletions cut 2 bases from V and 6 bases from J, with 15 bases between.